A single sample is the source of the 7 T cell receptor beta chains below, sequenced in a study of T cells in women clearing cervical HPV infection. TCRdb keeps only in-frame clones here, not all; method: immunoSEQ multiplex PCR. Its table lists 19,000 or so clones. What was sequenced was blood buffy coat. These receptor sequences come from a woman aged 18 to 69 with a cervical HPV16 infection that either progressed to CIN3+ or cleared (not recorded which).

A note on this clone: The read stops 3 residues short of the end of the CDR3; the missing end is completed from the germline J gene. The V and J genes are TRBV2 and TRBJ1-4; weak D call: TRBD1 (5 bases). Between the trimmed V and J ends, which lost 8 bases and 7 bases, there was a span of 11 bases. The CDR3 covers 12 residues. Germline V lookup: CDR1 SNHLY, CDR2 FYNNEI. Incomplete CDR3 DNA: TGTGCCAGCTGGGGGGGAAGTGAAAAA. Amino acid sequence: CASWGGSEK. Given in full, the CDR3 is CASWGGSEKLFF.

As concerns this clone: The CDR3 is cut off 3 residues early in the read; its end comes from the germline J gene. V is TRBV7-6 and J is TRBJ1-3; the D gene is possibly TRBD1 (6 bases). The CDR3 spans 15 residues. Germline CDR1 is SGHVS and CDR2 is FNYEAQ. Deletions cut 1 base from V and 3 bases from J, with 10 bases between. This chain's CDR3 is CASSLGGTSGNTIYF. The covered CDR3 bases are TGTGCCAGCAGCTTAGGCGGGACAAGTGGAAACACC. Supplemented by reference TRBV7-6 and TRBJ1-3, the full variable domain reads GAGVSQSPRYKVTKRGQDVALRCDPISGHVSLYWYRQALGQGPEFLTYFNYEAQQDKSGLPNDRFSAERPEGSISTLTIQRTEQRDSAMYRCASSLGGTSGNTIYFGEGSWLTVV.

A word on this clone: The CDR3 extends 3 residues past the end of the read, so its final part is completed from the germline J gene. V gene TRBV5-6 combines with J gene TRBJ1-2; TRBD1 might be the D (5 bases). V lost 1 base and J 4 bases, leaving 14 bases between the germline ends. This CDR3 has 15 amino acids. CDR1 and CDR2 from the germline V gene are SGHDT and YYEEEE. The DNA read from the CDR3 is TGTGCCAGCAGCTTGATGACAGTCGGGGGCTATGGC. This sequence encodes CASSLMTVGGYG. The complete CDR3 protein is CASSLMTVGGYGYTF.

Partial CDR3 DNA: TGTGCCAGTCGAAATCGGGGGGGTTACACCTACGAG. It codes for CASRNRGGYTYE. The entire CDR3 reads CASRNRGGYTYEQYF. The gene calls are TRBV6-2 or TRBV6-3 and TRBJ2-7; 8 bases agree with TRBD2. The read ends 3 residues early relative to the CDR3; the germline J gene fills the gap. This CDR3 is built from 15 residues. Germline-derived CDR1 and CDR2 are MNHEY and SVGEGT. V lost 9 bases, J lost 2 bases, and 12 bases stayed unmatched.

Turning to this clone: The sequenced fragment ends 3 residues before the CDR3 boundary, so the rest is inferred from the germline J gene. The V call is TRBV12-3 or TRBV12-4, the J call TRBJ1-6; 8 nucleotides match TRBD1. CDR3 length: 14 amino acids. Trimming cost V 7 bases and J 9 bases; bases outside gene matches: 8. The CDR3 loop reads CASTNAGGVSPLHF. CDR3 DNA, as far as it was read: TGTGCCAGCACGAATGCAGGGGGCGTTTCACCC.

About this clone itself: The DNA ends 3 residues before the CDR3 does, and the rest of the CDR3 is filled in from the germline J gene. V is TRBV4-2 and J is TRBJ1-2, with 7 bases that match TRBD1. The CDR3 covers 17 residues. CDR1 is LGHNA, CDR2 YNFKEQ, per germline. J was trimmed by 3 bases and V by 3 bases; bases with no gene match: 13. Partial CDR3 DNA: TGTGCCAGCAGCCATAGACAGGGTGGAATTGGAGACTATGGC. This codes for CASSHRQGGIGDYG. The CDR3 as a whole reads CASSHRQGGIGDYGYTF.

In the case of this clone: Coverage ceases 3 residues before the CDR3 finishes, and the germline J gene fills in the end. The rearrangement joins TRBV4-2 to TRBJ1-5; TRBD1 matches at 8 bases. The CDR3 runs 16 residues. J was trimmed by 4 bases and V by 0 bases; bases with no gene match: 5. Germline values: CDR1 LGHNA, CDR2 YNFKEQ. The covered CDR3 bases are TGTGCCAGCAGCCAAGATCCCGGACAGGGAAATCAGCCC. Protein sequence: CASSQDPGQGNQP. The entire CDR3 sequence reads CASSQDPGQGNQPQHF.